Following are 11 T cell receptor beta chains from one sample sequenced in a study of PD-L1 blockade in urothelial cancer. Clones were sequenced by immunoSEQ multiplex PCR, and TCRdb holds only the in-frame ones, with some missing. This sample carries about 49,000 clones, about four fifths of them seen once, and the ten largest clones take around 9.3%. Time point described: pretreatment peripheral blood. The source material was PBMCs, sampled around atezolizumab (anti-PD-L1) treatment. These receptors were taken from a man between 65 and 79 years old with urothelial cancer.

This clone was observed a single time. The chain is built from TRBV19 and TRBJ2-5; unclear D gene. The CDR3 runs to 13 residues. Germline values: CDR1 LNHDA, CDR2 SQIVND (reference sequence). The germline V and J ends were trimmed by 3 bases and 5 bases, with 10 bases remaining between them. CDR3 DNA: TGTGCCAGTAGTATGAGCGTCGGGGAGACCCAGTACTTC. This codes for CASSMSVGETQYF.

The chain links TRBV5-6 to TRBJ1-1; D perhaps matches TRBD1 (5 bases). In germline, CDR1 is SGHDT, CDR2 YYEEEE. Trimming left V 0 bases short and J 1 base short, with 7 bases between. The CDR3 is made up of 14 amino acids. CDR3 region: CASSLDGGNTEAFF. The DNA for the CDR3 is TGTGCCAGCAGCTTGGACGGGGGGAACACTGAAGCTTTCTTT.

J is TRBJ2-1 and V is TRBV29-1; 7 bases align to TRBD1. The germline CDR1 and CDR2 sequences are SQVTM and ANQGSEA. This CDR3 spans 14 amino acids. The V segment lost 7 bases and the J segment 6 bases; nucleotides outside the gene matches: 12. The CDR3 DNA reads as TGCAGCGAAGGAAGACAGGGTCGGAGCAATGAGCAGTTCTTC. Protein product: CSEGRQGRSNEQFF.

This CDR3 is CASSPRLAGGIYEQYF. The DNA for the CDR3 is TGTGCCAGCAGCCCTAGACTAGCGGGTGGTATCTACGAGCAGTACTTC. V is TRBV11-2 and J is TRBJ2-7; 10 bases fit TRBD2. The trim removed 5 bases at V and 3 bases at J, leaving 10 bases unmatched. The germline CDR1 and CDR2 sequences are SGHAT and FQNNGV. The CDR3 is 16 amino acids.

V gene TRBV7-8 combines with J gene TRBJ2-5; a possible D gene is TRBD1 (6 bases). Germline V lookup: CDR1 SGHVS, CDR2 FQNEAQ. The CDR3 runs to 14 residues. Trimming pared 4 bases from V and 5 bases from J, leaving 14 bases between. CDR3 bases: TGTGCCAGCAGCTCCCTCGGCCAGGGGGAGACCCAGTACTTC. It yields the protein CASSSLGQGETQYF.

This clone was found a few times. The chain employs TRBV7-9 and TRBJ1-1; weak D call: TRBD1 (6 bases). V lost 0 bases and J 7 bases, leaving 9 bases between the germline ends. Germline assignment: CDR1 SEHNR and CDR2 FQNEAQ (reference sequence). CDR3 length: 13 residues. The chain's CDR3 is CASSLARDIEAFF. CDR3 sequence (DNA): TGTGCCAGCAGCTTAGCCAGGGACATTGAAGCTTTCTTT. Together with reference TRBV7-9 and TRBJ1-1, the CDR3 gives the full variable domain: DTGVSQNPRHKITKRGQNVTFRCDPISEHNRLYWYRQTLGQGPEFLTYFQNEAQLEKSRLLSDRFSAERPKGSFSTLEIQRTEQGDSAMYLCASSLARDIEAFFGQGTRLTVV.

The chain joins TRBV21-1 to TRBJ1-1; the table's TRBD1 call for D was not verified on the DNA. TRBV21-1 is labeled a pseudogene. The CDR3 consists of 16 residues. The CDR3: CASSKPGQFMNTEAFF. The CDR3 DNA reads as TGTGCCAGCAGCAAACCAGGACAATTTATGAACACTGAAGCTTTCTTT.

This chain joins TRBV29-1 and TRBJ1-4; 9 nucleotides align to TRBD1. The CDR3 contains 14 residues. The V segment lost 4 bases and the J segment 5 bases; nucleotides outside the gene matches: 5. CDR1 and CDR2 from the germline V gene are SQVTM and ANQGSEA. CDR3 in amino acids: CSVGSGQGNEKLFF. Written as DNA, the CDR3 is TGCAGCGTTGGTTCGGGACAGGGAAATGAAAAACTGTTTTTT. Variable domain in full (rest from reference TRBV29-1 and TRBJ1-4): SAVISQKPSRDICQRGTSLTIQCQVDSQVTMMFWYRQQPGQSLTLIATANQGSEATYESGFVIDKFPISRPNLTFSTLTVSNMSPEDSSIYLCSVGSGQGNEKLFFGSGTQLSVL.

The chain couples TRBV5-8 to TRBJ2-7; 7 positions agree with TRBD1. Germline trimming cut 4 bases from V and 6 bases from J; bases unmatched to any gene: 4. Germline CDR1 SGHTS, CDR2 YDEGEE. The CDR3 length is 12 residues. The CDR3 is CASSIRQGEQYF. The CDR3 nucleotides are TGTGCCAGCAGCATCCGACAGGGCGAGCAGTACTTC.

This chain uses TRBV5-6 with TRBJ2-2; 7 bases agree with TRBD2. The V gene end was trimmed by 2 bases and the J gene end by 3 bases; junction bases not matched to a gene: 13. Germline CDR1 is SGHDT and CDR2 is YYEEEE. The CDR3 contains 18 residues. The CDR3 region is CASSLIPDGAGDTGELFF. The CDR3 DNA sequence: TGTGCCAGCAGCTTAATACCCGACGGCGCGGGGGACACCGGGGAGCTGTTTTTT.

The chain couples TRBV6-1 to TRBJ1-5; TRBD1 matches 8 bases. CDR1 MNHNS and CDR2 SASEGT come from the germline V gene. The V and J ends lost 6 bases and 1 base, in that order; junction bases with no gene match: 2. CDR3 length equals 14 residues. Written as DNA, the CDR3 is TGTGCCAGCAGGGACAGGGAAAGCAATCAGCCCCAGCATTTT. Protein sequence: CASRDRESNQPQHF.